This T cell receptor beta chain was found in a study of T-cell reconstitution after alpha-beta-depleted transplantation in children. This CDR3 is built from 14 residues. With 2 bases removed from V and 5 bases from J, the gap between germline ends came to 9 bases. Unique molecular identifiers were incorporated during preparation of the TCRbeta library. Using its own MiXCR run on the PCR reads, TCRdb lists one record per CDR3 protein. The table shows about 480,000 distinct CDR3 sequences, with roughly an eighth occurring only once. This clonotype was counted ten times or more. This clonotype was sampled from a human donor who donated a stem cell graft to a child with combined immunodeficiency. The V gene is TRBV12-3 or TRBV12-4, the J gene TRBJ1-4; D is ambiguous. The source was PBMCs from the stem cell graft donor, collected from the stem cell graft. In DNA, the CDR3 is TGTGCCAGCAGTTTACCCCGGAGGAATGAAAAACTGTTTTTT. Encoded protein: CASSLPRRNEKLFF.